Shown below are 15 T cell receptor beta chains from a single sample sequenced in a study of blood T cell repertoires in COVID-19. The method was immunoSEQ multiplex PCR; TCRdb's version includes in-frame clones alone and lacks a portion of them. The repertoire includes about 64,000 clones, about 88% of them detected once, and 10% sits in the top ten. Specimen: PBMCs or T cells enriched from blood (not recorded which). The source of these receptors is a woman aged 40-49 years who had recovered from COVID-19.

This clone was recorded a few times. J is TRBJ1-4 and V is TRBV6-4; no definite D call. Trimming removed 4 bases at V and 8 bases at J, with 17 bases between. This CDR3 contains 15 residues. Germline lookup yields CDR1 MRHNA and CDR2 SNTAGT. The CDR3 reads CASSAGIDSSEKLFF. The DNA of the CDR3 is TGTGCCAGCAGTGCGGGGATCGATTCGTCGGAAAAACTGTTTTTT.

The chain combines TRBV9 with TRBJ1-2, with a possible D match to TRBD1 (5 bases). The CDR3 consists of 15 residues. Germline V gene lookup returns CDR1 SGDLS and CDR2 YYNGEE. The ends were cut back, 5 bases at V and 7 bases at J, with 21 bases in the middle. The CDR3 sequence is CASSGPPDSQVGYTF. CDR3 DNA: TGTGCCAGCAGTGGACCCCCAGACAGCCAGGTTGGCTACACCTTC.

The gene calls are TRBV4-2 and TRBJ2-2, with 10 bases identical to TRBD2. Trimming cost V 1 base and J 4 bases; bases outside gene matches: 12. CDR3 length: 19 amino acids. Germline CDR1 LGHNA, CDR2 YNFKEQ. The CDR3 DNA sequence: TGTGCCAGCAGCCAAGGAATAGCGGGGGGCGCTTCGGGCACCGGGGAGCTGTTTTTT. Translated: CASSQGIAGGASGTGELFF.

V usage is TRBV25-1 and J usage is TRBJ2-5, with a possible D match to TRBD1 (6 bases). The CDR3 has 12 residues. The V gene's germline CDR1 is MGHDK and CDR2 SYGVNS. V was clipped by 6 bases and J by 1 base, with 6 bases between them. This CDR3 is CASSRGQETQYF. The CDR3 DNA reads TGTGCCAGCAGCAGGGGCCAAGAGACCCAGTACTTC.

This clone was seen a few times. J is TRBJ1-5 and V is TRBV27; no firm D call. Germline assignment: CDR1 MNHEY and CDR2 SMNVEV (reference sequence). CDR3 length equals 14 residues. Trimming took 8 bases from V and 4 from J, leaving 15 bases between them. CDR3 in amino acids: CASAGQRANQPQHF. Here the CDR3 DNA reads TGTGCCAGCGCCGGCCAGCGGGCTAATCAGCCCCAGCATTTT.

This chain uses TRBV7-2 with TRBJ2-1, with no clear D. V gave up 1 base and J gave up 8 bases, with 18 bases separating them. The CDR3 loop spans 16 amino acids. Germline lookup yields CDR1 SGHTA and CDR2 FQGNSA. The CDR3 sequence is CASSLVRPSVADEQFF. CDR3 coding DNA: TGTGCCAGCAGCTTAGTCCGCCCATCAGTGGCCGATGAGCAGTTCTTC.

This clone was detected only once. The V and J genes are TRBV10-3 and TRBJ1-4; D gene unclear. The CDR3 length is 14 residues. Trimming cost V 6 bases and J 4 bases, with 12 bases left between them. CDR1 ENHRY and CDR2 SYGVKD come from the germline V gene. The CDR3 loop reads CAIRSGLLNEKLFF. DNA of the CDR3: TGTGCCATCAGGTCTGGCCTCCTTAATGAAAAACTGTTTTTT.

The chain combines TRBV2 with TRBJ2-5; 12 bases match TRBD2. V trimming: 4 bases; J trimming: 2 bases; junction bases outside the gene matches: 8. The CDR3 runs to 17 residues. The germline V gene has CDR1 SNHLY and CDR2 FYNNEI. CDR3 protein: CASSASSGGALQETQYF. The CDR3 DNA reads as TGTGCCAGCAGTGCGTCTAGCGGGGGGGCCCTTCAAGAGACCCAGTACTTC.

The J gene is TRBJ2-5, the V gene TRBV12-5; D is perhaps TRBD1 (5 bases). The CDR3 runs 15 residues. Germline values: CDR1 LGHNT, CDR2 FRNRAP. Trimming pared 1 base from V and 6 bases from J, leaving 15 bases between. The CDR3 region is CASGLGRQSWKTQYF. The CDR3 region has the DNA TGTGCTAGTGGTTTGGGCCGACAGAGTTGGAAGACCCAGTACTTC.

The chain couples TRBV7-3 to TRBJ2-1, with TRBD1 as a possible D gene (6 bases). Germline lookup yields CDR1 SGHTA and CDR2 FQGTGA. CDR3 length: 15 residues. The V gene lost 7 bases and the J gene lost 5 bases, with 18 bases spanning the gap. CDR3 nucleotide sequence: TGTGCCAGCAACCAGGGGCAGGGGATCAACAATGAGCAGTTCTTC. Translated, it gives CASNQGQGINNEQFF.

This rearrangement joins TRBV18 to TRBJ1-1; the D is unclear. Trimming left V 3 bases short and J 7 bases short, with 9 bases between. This CDR3 has 12 amino acids. Germline CDR1 reads KGHSH; CDR2 reads LQKENI. CDR3: CASSPEPLEAFF. The CDR3 DNA reads TGTGCCAGCTCACCGGAGCCGCTTGAAGCTTTCTTT.

V usage is TRBV7-9 and J usage is TRBJ1-2; the match to TRBD1 covers 7 bases. CDR3 length: 14 amino acids. J lost 5 bases, V lost 5 bases, and 8 bases had no gene match. The germline gives CDR1 SEHNR, CDR2 FQNEAQ (reference sequence). CDR3 loop: CASSPAQGEYGYTF. The CDR3 DNA sequence: TGTGCCAGCAGCCCCGCCCAGGGGGAGTATGGCTACACCTTC. The variable domain in full, completed from reference TRBV7-9 and TRBJ1-2, reads DTGVSQNPRHKITKRGQNVTFRCDPISEHNRLYWYRQTLGQGPEFLTYFQNEAQLEKSRLLSDRFSAERPKGSFSTLEIQRTEQGDSAMYLCASSPAQGEYGYTFGSGTRLTVV.

This clone has only a few counts. The rearrangement links TRBV6-5 to TRBJ1-2; 7 positions match TRBD1. Germline V CDR1 and CDR2: MNHEY, SVGAGI. The ends lost 4 bases at V and 5 bases at J; junction bases unmatched: 7. The CDR3 contains 14 residues. The CDR3 here is CASSFTDRAYGYTF. The CDR3 DNA reads TGTGCCAGCAGTTTCACCGACAGGGCTTATGGCTACACCTTC.

The chain employs TRBV4-1 and TRBJ2-4; D perhaps matches TRBD2 (5 bases). Germline CDR1 MGHRA, CDR2 YSYEKL. V was shortened by 3 bases and J by 5 bases, with 11 bases between the two germline ends. This CDR3 is 14 amino acids long. For the CDR3, the DNA is TGCGCCAGCAGCCACCCCGGGAACGAAAACATTCAGTACTTC. Its protein is CASSHPGNENIQYF.

The chain recombines TRBV7-2 with TRBJ1-2; no reliable D call. The CDR3 is made up of 13 amino acids. Germline loops: CDR1 SGHTA, CDR2 FQGNSA. V lost 0 bases and J lost 8, with 10 bases in between. The CDR3 is CASSLAGAGGYTF. CDR3 bases: TGTGCCAGCAGCTTAGCCGGAGCCGGGGGCTACACCTTC.